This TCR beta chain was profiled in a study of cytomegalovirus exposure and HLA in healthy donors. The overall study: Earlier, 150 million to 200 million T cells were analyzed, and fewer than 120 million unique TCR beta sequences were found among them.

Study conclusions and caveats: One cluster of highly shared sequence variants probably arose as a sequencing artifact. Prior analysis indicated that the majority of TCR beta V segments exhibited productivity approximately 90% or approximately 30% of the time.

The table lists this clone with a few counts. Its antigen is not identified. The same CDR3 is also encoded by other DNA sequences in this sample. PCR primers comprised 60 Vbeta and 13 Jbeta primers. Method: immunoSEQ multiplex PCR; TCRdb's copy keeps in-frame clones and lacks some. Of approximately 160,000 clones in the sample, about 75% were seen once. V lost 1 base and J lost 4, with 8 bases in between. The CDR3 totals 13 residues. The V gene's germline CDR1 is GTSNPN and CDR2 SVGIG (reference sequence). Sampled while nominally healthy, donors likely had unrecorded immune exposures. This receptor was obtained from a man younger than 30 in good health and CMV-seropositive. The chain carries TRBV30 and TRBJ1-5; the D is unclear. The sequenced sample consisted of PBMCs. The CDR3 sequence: CAWSGGGNQPQHF. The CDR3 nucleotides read TGTGCCTGGAGTGGGGGAGGAAATCAGCCCCAGCATTTT.